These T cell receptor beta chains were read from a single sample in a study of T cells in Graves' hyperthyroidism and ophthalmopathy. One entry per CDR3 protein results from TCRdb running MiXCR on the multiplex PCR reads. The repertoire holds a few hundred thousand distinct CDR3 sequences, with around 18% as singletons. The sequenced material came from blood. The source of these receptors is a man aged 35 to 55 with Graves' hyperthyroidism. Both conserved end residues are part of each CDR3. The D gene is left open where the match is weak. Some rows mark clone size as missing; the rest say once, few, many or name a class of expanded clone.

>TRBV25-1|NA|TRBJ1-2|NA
TGTGCCAGCAGTGATACCGATTATGGCTACACCTTC
CASSDTDYGYTF
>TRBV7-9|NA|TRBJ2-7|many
TGTGCCAGCAGGGGGGACACGGATTCCTACGAGCAGTACTTC
CASRGDTDSYEQYF
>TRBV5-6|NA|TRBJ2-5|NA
TGTGCCAGCAGCTTGTTTAGCCTTTTAGCCCAGTACTTC
CASSLFSLLAQYF
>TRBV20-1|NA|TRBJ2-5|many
TGCAGTGCTAGAGGGGAATCGGAGACCCAGTACTTC
CSARGESETQYF
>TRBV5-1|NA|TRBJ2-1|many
TGCGCCAGCAGCTTGGGGGAGATCGGTGGGAATGAGCAGTTCTTC
CASSLGEIGGNEQFF
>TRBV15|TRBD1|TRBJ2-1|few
TGTGCCACCAGCAGAGATGGACAGGGGGTTTACAATGAGCAGTTCTTC
CATSRDGQGVYNEQFF
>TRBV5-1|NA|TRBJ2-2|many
TGCGCCAGCAGCTTGGATGGGGAGACCGGGGAGCTGTTTTTT
CASSLDGETGELFF
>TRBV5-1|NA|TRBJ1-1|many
TGCGCCAGCAGCTTCGGAGGAACTGAAGCTTTCTTT
CASSFGGTEAFF
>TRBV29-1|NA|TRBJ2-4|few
TGCAGCGTTCGTGACAGGAGGGGGGATCATCTAGCCAAAAACATTCAGTACTTC
CSVRDRRGDHLAKNIQYF
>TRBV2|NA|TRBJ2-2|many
TGTGCCAGCAGTGAATTGGGCAGGAGCACCGGGGAGCTGTTTTTT
CASSELGRSTGELFF
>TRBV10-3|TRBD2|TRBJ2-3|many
TGTGCCATCACCGAGTCGGGGGGGGCTACAGATACGCAGTATTTT
CAITESGGATDTQYF
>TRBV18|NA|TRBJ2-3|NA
TGTGCCAGCTCACCAGCACTTGGCACAGATACGCAGTATTTT
CASSPALGTDTQYF
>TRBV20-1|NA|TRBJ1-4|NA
TGCAGTGCTAGAGATGTTCAGGGCGATGAAAAACTGTTTTTT
CSARDVQGDEKLFF
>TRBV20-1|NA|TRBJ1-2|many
TGCAGTGCGGTGGACAGAGAATGGGGCTACACCTTC
CSAVDREWGYTF
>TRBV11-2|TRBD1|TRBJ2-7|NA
TGTGCCAGCAGCTTTGGTACAGGGGGCAGCTACGAGCAGTACTTC
CASSFGTGGSYEQYF
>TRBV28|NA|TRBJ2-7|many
TGTGCCAGCAGTGCATGGGGGGTTGGCGAGCAGTACTTC
CASSAWGVGEQYF
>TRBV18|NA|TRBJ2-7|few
TGTGCCAGCTCACCATTAGGCCGGGGACCACTCGGCTACGAGCAGTACTTC
CASSPLGRGPLGYEQYF
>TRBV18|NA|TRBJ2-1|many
TGTGCCAGCTCACCAGGCCAGAGCTCCTACAATGAGCAGTTCTTC
CASSPGQSSYNEQFF
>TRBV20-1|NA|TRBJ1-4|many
TGCAGTGCTAGCCCCCAGAATAATGAAAAACTGTTTTTT
CSASPQNNEKLFF
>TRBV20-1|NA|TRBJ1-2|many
TGCAGTGCGGGTGGGAACAACTATGGCTACACCTTC
CSAGGNNYGYTF
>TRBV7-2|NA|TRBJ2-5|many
TGTGCCAGCAGCTTGACCATAGGTTCCCCAGAGACCCAGTACTTC
CASSLTIGSPETQYF
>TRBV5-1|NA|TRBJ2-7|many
TGCGCCAGCAGCTTGGATCGTCGATTCTACGAGCAGTACTTC
CASSLDRRFYEQYF
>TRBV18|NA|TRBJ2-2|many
TGTGCCAGCTCACCATCGACTCCAGCCGGGGAGCTGTTTTTT
CASSPSTPAGELFF
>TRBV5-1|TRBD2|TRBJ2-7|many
TGCGCCAGCAGCTTGGCTAGCGGGGGGCAAACTACCTACGAGCAGTACTTC
CASSLASGGQTTYEQYF
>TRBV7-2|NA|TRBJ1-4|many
TGTGCCAGCAGCTTAGCGCCCGGGAGGGGTGAAAAACTGTTTTTT
CASSLAPGRGEKLFF
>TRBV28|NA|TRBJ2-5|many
TGTGCCAGCAGTTTAACATCGCGGGGTAGGACCCAGTACTTC
CASSLTSRGRTQYF
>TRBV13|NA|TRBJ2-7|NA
TGTGCCAGCAGCCGTGCTCCCGGACAGAATTACGAGCAGTACTTC
CASSRAPGQNYEQYF
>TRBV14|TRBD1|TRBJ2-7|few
TGTGCCATAGGGACAGTGTATAGGTACGAGCAGTACTTC
CAIGTVYRYEQYF
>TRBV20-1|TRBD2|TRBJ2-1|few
TGCAGTGCTAGAGGAGCGGGAAGCTCCTACAATGAGCAGTTCTTC
CSARGAGSSYNEQFF
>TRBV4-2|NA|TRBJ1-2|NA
TGTGCCAGCAGCCAAGATGGAGACTATGGCTACACCTTC
CASSQDGDYGYTF
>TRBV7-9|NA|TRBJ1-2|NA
TGTGCCAGCAGCTTAGCCCACCTCGGAGGCTACACCTTC
CASSLAHLGGYTF
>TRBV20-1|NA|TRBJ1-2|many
TGCAGTGCTAGAGTTTGGCATGGCTACACCTTC
CSARVWHGYTF
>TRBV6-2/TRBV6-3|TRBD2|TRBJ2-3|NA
TGTGCCAGCACAAACCAGCCGGGACTAGGGGTCCCAGATACGCAGTATTTT
CASTNQPGLGVPDTQYF
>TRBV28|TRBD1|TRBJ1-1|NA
TGTGCCATCCTACAGGGGTACGGAACTGAAGCTTTCTTT
CAILQGYGTEAFF
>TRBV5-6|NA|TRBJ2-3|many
TGTGCCAGCAGCTTGGAACGTCTTGTACAGCTTAGCACAGATACGCAGTATTTT
CASSLERLVQLSTDTQYF
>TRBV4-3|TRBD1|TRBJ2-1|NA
TGCGCCAGCAGCCAAGGTCAGAGGACAGGGGGCTCCTACAATGAGCAGTTCTTC
CASSQGQRTGGSYNEQFF
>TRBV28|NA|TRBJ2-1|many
TGTGCCAGCAGTTCCCGAGGGCGCTGGGTCAATGAGCAGTTCTTC
CASSSRGRWVNEQFF
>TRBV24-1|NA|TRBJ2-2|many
TGTGCCACCAGCGGGACCCTGCGAGACACCGGGGAGCTGTTTTTT
CATSGTLRDTGELFF
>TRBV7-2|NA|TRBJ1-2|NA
TGTGCCAGCAGCGTGGGACATAACTATGGCTACACCTTC
CASSVGHNYGYTF
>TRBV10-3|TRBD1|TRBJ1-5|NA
TGTGCCATCAGTGAGTCGTGGACAGGGGACCAGCATTTT
CAISESWTGDQHF
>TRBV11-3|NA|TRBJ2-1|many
TGTGCCAGCAGCTTAAACTCCTACAATGAGCAGTTCTTC
CASSLNSYNEQFF
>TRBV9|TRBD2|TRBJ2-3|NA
TGTGCCAGCAGCGTAGGGGGACTAGCGGGGGGGCGGGCAGATACGCAGTATTTT
CASSVGGLAGGRADTQYF
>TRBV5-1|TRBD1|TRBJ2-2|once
TGTGCCAGCAGCCCCGGGACAGGGGTAACCGGGGAGCTGTTTTTT
CASSPGTGVTGELFF
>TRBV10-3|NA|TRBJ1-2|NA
TGTGCCATTGCAGGGGAACAGGGCTACACCTTC
CAIAGEQGYTF